This T cell receptor beta chain is drawn from a study of identical twins. Template switching supplied a universal primer site; unique molecular identifiers were carried on the cDNA. TCRdb reanalysed the 5' RACE reads using MiXCR and keeps one entry per CDR3 protein. The sample contains hundreds of thousands of distinct CDR3 sequences, over 8.5% of which appear only once. With 0 bases removed from V and 11 bases from J, the gap between germline ends came to 13 bases. The CDR3 runs 13 residues. Looked up from germline, CDR1 is MNHEY and CDR2 is SVGAGI. Study findings and constraints: Invariant T cells like MAIT and iNKT could partly confound the zero-insertion analyses. Models underestimated out-of-frame TCR alpha sharing in monozygotic twins. Insertions were reduced in abundant cord blood beta clonotypes but not in memory repertoires.

In this sample, this clonotype turned up a few times. What it recognizes is unknown. These data are also associated with another study on yellow fever vaccine responses in identical twins.

The clonotype comes from a woman aged 18-29 years in good health. V is TRBV6-5 and J is TRBJ1-1, with D uncertain. The specimen was PBMCs. CDR3 nucleotide sequence: TGTGCCAGCAGTTACTCGGACGGCCTTGGGGCTTTCTTT. Residues: CASSYSDGLGAFF.